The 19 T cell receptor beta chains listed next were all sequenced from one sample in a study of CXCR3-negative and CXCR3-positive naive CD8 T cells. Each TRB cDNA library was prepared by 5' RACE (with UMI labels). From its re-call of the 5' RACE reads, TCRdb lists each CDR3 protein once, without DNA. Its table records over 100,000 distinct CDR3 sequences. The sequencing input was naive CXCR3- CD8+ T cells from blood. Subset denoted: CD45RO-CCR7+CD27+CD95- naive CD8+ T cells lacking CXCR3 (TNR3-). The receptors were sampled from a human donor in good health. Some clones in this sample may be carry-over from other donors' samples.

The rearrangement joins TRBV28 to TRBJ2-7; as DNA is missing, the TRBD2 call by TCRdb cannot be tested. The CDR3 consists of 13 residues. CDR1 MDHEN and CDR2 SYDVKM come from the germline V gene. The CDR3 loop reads CARRDAGNYEQYF.

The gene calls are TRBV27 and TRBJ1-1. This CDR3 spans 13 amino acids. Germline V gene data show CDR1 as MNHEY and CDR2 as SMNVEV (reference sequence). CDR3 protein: CASSPSGGTEAFF.

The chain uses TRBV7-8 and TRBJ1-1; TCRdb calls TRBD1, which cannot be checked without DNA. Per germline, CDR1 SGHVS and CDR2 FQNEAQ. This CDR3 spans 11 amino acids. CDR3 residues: CASSAQGEAFF.

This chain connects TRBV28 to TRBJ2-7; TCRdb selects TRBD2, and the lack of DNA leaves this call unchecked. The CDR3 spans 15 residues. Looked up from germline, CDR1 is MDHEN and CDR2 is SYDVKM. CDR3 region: CASSFTGGTFGEQYF.

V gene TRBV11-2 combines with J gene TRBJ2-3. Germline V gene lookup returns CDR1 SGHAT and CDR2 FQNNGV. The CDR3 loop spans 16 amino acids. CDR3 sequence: CASSPTQNWFTDTQYF. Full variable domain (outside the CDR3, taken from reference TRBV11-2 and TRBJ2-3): EAGVAQSPRYKIIEKRQSVAFWCNPISGHATLYWYQQILGQGPKLLIQFQNNGVVDDSQLPKDRFSAERLKGVDSTLKIQPAKLEDSAVYLCASSPTQNWFTDTQYFGPGTRLTVL.

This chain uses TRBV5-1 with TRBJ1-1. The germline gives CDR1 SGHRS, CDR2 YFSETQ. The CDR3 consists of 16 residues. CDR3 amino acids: CASSRRGSYMNTEAFF.

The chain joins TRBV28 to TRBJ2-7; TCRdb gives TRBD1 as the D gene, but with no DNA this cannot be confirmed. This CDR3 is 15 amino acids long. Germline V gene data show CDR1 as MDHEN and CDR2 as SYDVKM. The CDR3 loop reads CASIGLGHPTYEQYF.

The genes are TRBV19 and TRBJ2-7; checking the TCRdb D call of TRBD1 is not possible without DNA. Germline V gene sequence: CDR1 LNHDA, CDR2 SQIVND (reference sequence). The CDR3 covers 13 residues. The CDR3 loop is CASRGTASYEQYF.

CDR3 protein: CASSSQTGGPEAFF. The V and J genes are TRBV7-9 and TRBJ1-1; TCRdb's D gene call, TRBD1, goes unchecked for lack of DNA. The CDR3 totals 14 residues. Germline V gives CDR1 SEHNR, CDR2 FQNEAQ (reference sequence). The variable domain in full, completed from reference TRBV7-9 and TRBJ1-1, reads DTGVSQNPRHKITKRGQNVTFRCDPISEHNRLYWYRQTLGQGPEFLTYFQNEAQLEKSRLLSDRFSAERPKGSFSTLEIQRTEQGDSAMYLCASSSQTGGPEAFFGQGTRLTVV.

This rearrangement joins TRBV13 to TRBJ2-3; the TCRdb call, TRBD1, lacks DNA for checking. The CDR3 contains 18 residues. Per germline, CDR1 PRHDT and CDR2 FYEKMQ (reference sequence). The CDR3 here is CASSARFRGGPSTDTQYF. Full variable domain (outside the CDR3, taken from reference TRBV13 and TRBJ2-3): AAGVIQSPRHLIKEKRETATLKCYPIPRHDTVYWYQQGPGQDPQFLISFYEKMQSDKGSIPDRFSAQQFSDYHSELNMSSLELGDSALYFCASSARFRGGPSTDTQYFGPGTRLTVL.

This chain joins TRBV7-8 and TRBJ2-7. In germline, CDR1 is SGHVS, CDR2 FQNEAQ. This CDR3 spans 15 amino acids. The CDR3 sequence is CASRLIGGLQDEQYF.

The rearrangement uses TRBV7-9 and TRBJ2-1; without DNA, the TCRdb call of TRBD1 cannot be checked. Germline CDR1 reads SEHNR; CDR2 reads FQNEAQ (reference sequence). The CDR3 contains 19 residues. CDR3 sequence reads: CASSVPGVTQIGSYNEQFF. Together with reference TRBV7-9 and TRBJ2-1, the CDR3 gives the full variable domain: DTGVSQNPRHKITKRGQNVTFRCDPISEHNRLYWYRQTLGQGPEFLTYFQNEAQLEKSRLLSDRFSAERPKGSFSTLEIQRTEQGDSAMYLCASSVPGVTQIGSYNEQFFGPGTRLTVL.

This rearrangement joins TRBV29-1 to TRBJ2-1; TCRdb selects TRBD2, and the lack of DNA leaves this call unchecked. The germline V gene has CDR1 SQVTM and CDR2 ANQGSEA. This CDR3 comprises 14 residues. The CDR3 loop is CSSQTGGSYNEQFF.

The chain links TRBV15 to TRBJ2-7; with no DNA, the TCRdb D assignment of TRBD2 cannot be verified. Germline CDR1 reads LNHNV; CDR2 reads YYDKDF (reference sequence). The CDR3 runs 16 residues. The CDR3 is CATSRGAEGGFTEQYF.

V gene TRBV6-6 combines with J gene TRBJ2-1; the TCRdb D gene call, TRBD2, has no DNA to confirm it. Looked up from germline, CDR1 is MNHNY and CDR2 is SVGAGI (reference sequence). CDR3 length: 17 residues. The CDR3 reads CASSYPTGTRSYNEQFF.

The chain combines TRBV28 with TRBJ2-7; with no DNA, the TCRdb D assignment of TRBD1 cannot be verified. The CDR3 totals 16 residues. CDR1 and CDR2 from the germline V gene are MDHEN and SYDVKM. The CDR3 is CASSSLRDRVSYEQYF. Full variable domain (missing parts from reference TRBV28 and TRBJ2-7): DVKVTQSSRYLVKRTGEKVFLECVQDMDHENMFWYRQDPGLGLRLIYFSYDVKMKEKGDIPEGYSVSREKKERFSLILESASTNQTSMYLCASSSLRDRVSYEQYFGPGTRLTVT.

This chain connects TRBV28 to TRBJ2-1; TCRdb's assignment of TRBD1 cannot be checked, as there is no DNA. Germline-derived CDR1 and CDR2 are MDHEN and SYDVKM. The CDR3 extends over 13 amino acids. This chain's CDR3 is CASRLTGGNEQFF.

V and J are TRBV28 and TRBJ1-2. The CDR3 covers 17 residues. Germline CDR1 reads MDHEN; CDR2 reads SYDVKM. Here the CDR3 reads CASSLAIGDLMAYGYTF.

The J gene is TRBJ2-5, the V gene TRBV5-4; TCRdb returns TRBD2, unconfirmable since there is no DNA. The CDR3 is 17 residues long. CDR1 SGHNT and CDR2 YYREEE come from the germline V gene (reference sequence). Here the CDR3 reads CASSSSSSSGFQETQYF.